These 28 T cell receptor beta chains were all obtained from the same sample, sequenced in a study of blood T cell repertoires in COVID-19. The method was immunoSEQ multiplex PCR; TCRdb's version includes in-frame clones alone and lacks a portion of them. The sample lists about 250,000 clones; about 87% were seen once. Sequenced sample: peripheral blood. The receptor source for this set is a woman in her twenties or thirties with COVID-19, enrolled during active disease.

With regard to this clone: A read error may account for a junction end that differs from germline. V usage is TRBV7-7 and J usage is TRBJ2-1, with 8 bases matching TRBD2. Per the germline V gene, CDR1 is SSHAT and CDR2 is FNYEAQ (reference sequence). This CDR3 spans 15 amino acids. The CDR3 coding sequence is TGTGCTAGCAGCCTGAGAGCGGGGGATTACAATGAGCAGTTCTTC. It specifies CASSLRAGDYNEQFF.

This clone was counted once. This chain connects TRBV5-1 to TRBJ2-3; D gene uncertain. Germline lookup yields CDR1 SGHRS and CDR2 YFSETQ. This CDR3 region has 15 residues. Trimming stripped 1 base from V and 5 bases from J, with 14 bases between. CDR3 amino acids: CASSLQTQNRDTQYF. The CDR3 DNA sequence: TGCGCCAGCAGCTTGCAGACCCAGAACAGAGATACGCAGTATTTT.

J is TRBJ1-2 and V is TRBV11-2, with D maybe TRBD1 (6 bases). The CDR3 is 14 residues long. V was trimmed by 4 bases and J by 4 bases, leaving 13 bases between them. The germline V gene has CDR1 SGHAT and CDR2 FQNNGV. As DNA, the CDR3 is TGTGCCAGCAGCTCCGGGGACACTTCCTATGGCTACACCTTC. Protein product: CASSSGDTSYGYTF.

A few counts support this clone. The chain couples TRBV5-1 to TRBJ1-1; D remains unclear. Germline CDR1 is SGHRS and CDR2 is YFSETQ. CDR3 length equals 13 residues. V lost 4 bases to trimming and J lost 7 bases, with 14 bases between them. CDR3 bases: TGCGCCAGCAGCCCCTCCGGGATCTTTGAAGCTTTCTTT. This codes for CASSPSGIFEAFF.

The V gene is TRBV5-1, the J gene TRBJ1-2; 10 bases are a match to TRBD1. This CDR3 is built from 14 residues. Germline V lookup: CDR1 SGHRS, CDR2 YFSETQ. Unmatched junction bases numbered 3, after V lost 4 bases and J lost 3 bases. The CDR3 here is CASSTTGGDYGYTF. The CDR3, as DNA: TGCGCCAGCAGCACGACAGGGGGCGACTATGGCTACACCTTC.

This chain joins TRBV27 and TRBJ1-4, with a possible D match to TRBD1 (6 bases). Looked up from germline, CDR1 is MNHEY and CDR2 is SMNVEV (reference sequence). Trimming pared 5 bases from V and 6 bases from J, leaving 10 bases between. The CDR3 contains 13 residues. Here the CDR3 DNA reads TGTGCCAGCAGTCCCCAGGGGTATGAAAAACTGTTTTTT. Protein sequence: CASSPQGYEKLFF.

The V gene is TRBV11-2, the J gene TRBJ1-2, with TRBD1 matching over 7 bases. CDR3 size: 14 residues. J was trimmed by 8 bases and V by 4 bases; bases with no gene match: 10. Germline-derived CDR1 and CDR2 are SGHAT and FQNNGV. The CDR3 DNA follows: TGTGCCAGCAGCTCCTTAGGGGGCCGGGGAGGCTACACCTTC. It translates to CASSSLGGRGGYTF.

V gene TRBV6-2 or TRBV6-3 combines with J gene TRBJ2-1; D not certain. The germline gives CDR1 MNHEY, CDR2 SVGEGT. V dropped 5 bases and J dropped 9 bases, with 14 bases sitting between them. The CDR3 extends over 13 amino acids. CDR3 DNA: TGTGCCAGCAGTCAAGACAATTACGGTGAGCAGTTCTTC. Its translation is CASSQDNYGEQFF.

This clone turned up a few times. The rearrangement links TRBV28 to TRBJ1-5, with D maybe TRBD1 (5 bases). The CDR3 sequence is 16 residues long. Germline V lookup: CDR1 MDHEN, CDR2 SYDVKM. V lost 4 bases, J lost 7 bases, and 20 bases lay in between. CDR3 amino acids: CASSSTLGGAVQPQHF. CDR3 bases: TGTGCCAGCAGTTCAACCCTGGGGGGAGCCGTACAGCCCCAGCATTTT. Full variable domain (missing parts from reference TRBV28 and TRBJ1-5): DVKVTQSSRYLVKRTGEKVFLECVQDMDHENMFWYRQDPGLGLRLIYFSYDVKMKEKGDIPEGYSVSREKKERFSLILESASTNQTSMYLCASSSTLGGAVQPQHFGDGTRLSIL.

Only one count was recorded for this clone. This chain links TRBV7-9 with TRBJ2-5; 7 bases align to TRBD1. V shed 6 bases and J 3 bases; nucleotides not matched to a gene: 16. The CDR3 extends over 17 amino acids. From germline, CDR1 is SEHNR and CDR2 FQNEAQ (reference sequence). The CDR3 sequence is CASRSSFPFDREETQYF. The CDR3 DNA follows: TGTGCCAGCAGAAGCTCCTTTCCATTCGACAGGGAAGAGACCCAGTACTTC.

This rearrangement joins TRBV28 to TRBJ1-1, with D possibly matching TRBD1 (5 bases). Looked up from germline, CDR1 is MDHEN and CDR2 is SYDVKM. The CDR3 is made up of 14 amino acids. V was pared by 7 bases and J by 4 bases, with 16 bases between. This chain's CDR3 is CASTLEGVGTEAFF. The CDR3 region has the DNA TGTGCCAGCACCTTAGAAGGGGTGGGCACTGAAGCTTTCTTT.

This chain uses TRBV9 with TRBJ1-6; D ambiguous. Trimming shortened V by 3 bases and J by 0 bases, and 7 bases separated the two germline ends. The CDR3 runs to 15 residues. The V gene's germline CDR1 is SGDLS and CDR2 YYNGEE. The CDR3 bases are TGTGCCAGCAGCGGCGGGAGCTCCTATAATTCACCCCTCCACTTT. Amino acids: CASSGGSSYNSPLHF. The entire variable domain, with the rest obtained from reference TRBV9 and TRBJ1-6, is as follows: DSGVTQTPKHLITATGQRVTLRCSPRSGDLSVYWYQQSLDQGLQFLIQYYNGEERAKGNILERFSAQQFPDLHSELNLSSLELGDSALYFCASSGGSSYNSPLHFGNGTRLTVT.

The chain employs TRBV5-1 and TRBJ2-3, with 11 bases lining up with TRBD2. Germline CDR1 is SGHRS and CDR2 is YFSETQ. This CDR3 comprises 16 residues. After removal of 3 bases from V and 6 bases from J, the junction contained 9 bases not matched to a gene. The CDR3 nucleotides read TGCGCCAGCAGCTCCGCGCTAGCGGGGGGTGGGGATACGCAGTATTTT. Translation gives CASSSALAGGGDTQYF.

The chain carries TRBV7-2 and TRBJ2-1; D may be TRBD2 (6 bases). Trimming removed 4 bases from V and 4 bases from J, with 8 bases in between. From germline, CDR1 is SGHTA and CDR2 FQGNSA. This CDR3 has 13 amino acids. CDR3 protein: CASSWDSYNEQFF. The CDR3 DNA reads as TGTGCCAGCAGCTGGGACTCGTACAATGAGCAGTTCTTC.

This rearrangement joins TRBV11-2 to TRBJ2-3, with 9 bases aligning to TRBD2. Germline CDR1 is SGHAT and CDR2 is FQNNGV. CDR3 length: 15 residues. V was clipped by 3 bases and J by 4 bases; unmatched bases: 5. DNA for the CDR3: TGTGCCAGCAGCTTGTCCGGGACTAGCCCAGATACGCAGTATTTT. Translating gives CASSLSGTSPDTQYF.

The J gene is TRBJ2-5, the V gene TRBV2; 10 bases agree with TRBD2. The CDR3 totals 12 residues. Trimming removed 11 bases from V and 5 bases from J; junction bases left unmatched: 5. The germline V gene encodes CDR1 SNHLY and CDR2 FYNNEI. The CDR3 loop is CAQRGGRETQYF. Written as DNA, the CDR3 is TGTGCCCAGCGGGGGGGCCGGGAGACCCAGTACTTC.

The V and J genes are TRBV29-1 and TRBJ2-2, with a tentative D call TRBD2 (8 bases). The CDR3 is 18 residues long. CDR1 is SQVTM and CDR2 is ANQGSEA in the germline V gene. V was clipped by 0 bases and J by 10 bases, with 27 bases between them. CDR3 amino acids: CSVEDLLGRVRGYEELFF. Written as DNA, the CDR3 is TGCAGCGTTGAAGATTTACTCGGGAGGGTCAGGGGGTATGAGGAGCTGTTTTTT.

The chain has TRBV7-9 and TRBJ2-3; D perhaps matches TRBD2 (6 bases). The CDR3 is made up of 15 amino acids. The ends were cut back, 2 bases at V and 1 base at J, with 10 bases in the middle. The germline CDR1 and CDR2 sequences are SEHNR and FQNEAQ (reference sequence). DNA of the CDR3: TGTGCCAGCAGCTTAAGGGCTAGCGGCACAGATACGCAGTATTTT. Protein product: CASSLRASGTDTQYF. Full variable domain (rest looked up from reference TRBV7-9 and TRBJ2-3): DTGVSQNPRHKITKRGQNVTFRCDPISEHNRLYWYRQTLGQGPEFLTYFQNEAQLEKSRLLSDRFSAERPKGSFSTLEIQRTEQGDSAMYLCASSLRASGTDTQYFGPGTRLTVL.

This clone was found a few times. The chain carries TRBV5-6 and TRBJ2-2, with 10 bases that match TRBD2. Looked up from germline, CDR1 is SGHDT and CDR2 is YYEEEE. The CDR3 has 16 residues. V was clipped by 4 bases and J by 3 bases; unmatched bases: 6. The CDR3 DNA is TGTGCCAGCAGCCAACCTAGCGGGGGATACACCGGGGAGCTGTTTTTT. This translates into CASSQPSGGYTGELFF. The full variable domain, rest sourced from reference TRBV5-6 and TRBJ2-2, is DAGVTQSPTHLIKTRGQQVTLRCSPKSGHDTVSWYQQALGQGPQFIFQYYEEEERQRGNFPDRFSGHQFPNYSSELNVNALLLGDSALYLCASSQPSGGYTGELFFGEGSRLTVL.

This chain links TRBV19 with TRBJ2-3; the D is unclear. From germline, CDR1 is LNHDA and CDR2 SQIVND (reference sequence). The V gene lost 4 bases and the J gene lost 4 bases, with 18 bases spanning the gap. This CDR3 region has 16 residues. The CDR3 sequence: CASSTTAGPSPDTQYF. The CDR3 DNA reads as TGTGCCAGTAGTACCACGGCAGGCCCGAGCCCAGATACGCAGTATTTT.

The V call is TRBV9, the J call TRBJ1-1; no reliable D call. V was cut by 0 bases and J by 0 bases, with 15 bases left in between. The CDR3 runs to 17 residues. Germline-derived CDR1 and CDR2 are SGDLS and YYNGEE. The DNA of the CDR3 is TGTGCCAGCAGCGTAGCTTCAACAGCTGTTATGAACACTGAAGCTTTCTTT. This gives the protein CASSVASTAVMNTEAFF.

J is TRBJ2-5 and V is TRBV29-1, with 12 bases identical to TRBD2. This CDR3 has 15 amino acids. Germline CDR1 reads SQVTM; CDR2 reads ANQGSEA. Germline trimming cut 6 bases from V and 5 bases from J; bases unmatched to any gene: 10. CDR3 DNA: TGCAGCGTAAGGACTAGCGGGATGGTGACGGAGACCCAGTACTTC. Protein sequence: CSVRTSGMVTETQYF.

The rearrangement uses TRBV9 and TRBJ2-5; D uncertain. The V end lost 0 bases, the J end lost 8 bases, and 14 bases lay between the germline ends. The length of the CDR3 is 14 residues. CDR1 is SGDLS and CDR2 is YYNGEE in the germline V gene. In DNA, the CDR3 is TGTGCCAGCAGCGTAGAGGCAGGCCCGAGAACCCAGTACTTC. Translating gives CASSVEAGPRTQYF.

The V call is TRBV29-1, the J call TRBJ1-2, with 8 bases aligning to TRBD1. CDR1 and CDR2 (germline): SQVTM, ANQGSEA. The CDR3 extends over 14 amino acids. J lost 2 bases, V lost 2 bases, and 4 bases had no gene match. The chain's CDR3 is CSVERTGTNYGYTF. CDR3 nucleotides: TGCAGCGTTGAAAGGACAGGGACAAACTATGGCTACACCTTC.

V and J are TRBV2 and TRBJ1-2, with TRBD1 matching over 8 bases. The ends lost 3 bases at V and 2 bases at J; junction bases unmatched: 14. The CDR3 has 18 amino acids. Germline loops: CDR1 SNHLY, CDR2 FYNNEI. The CDR3 loop reads CASSEGAGGLRRNYGYTF. Written as DNA, the CDR3 is TGTGCCAGCAGTGAGGGGGCAGGGGGCCTAAGACGAAACTATGGCTACACCTTC.

This rearrangement joins TRBV11-3 to TRBJ2-3; D is undetermined. V lost 1 base and J 2 bases, leaving 7 bases between the germline ends. Germline loops: CDR1 SGHNT, CDR2 YENEEA. The CDR3 loop spans 14 amino acids. Here the CDR3 DNA reads TGTGCCAGCAGCTTAGTTGCGGACACAGATACGCAGTATTTT. It yields the protein CASSLVADTDTQYF.

In its sample, this clone was seen a few times. V is TRBV29-1 and J is TRBJ1-1; TRBD1 is a possible D gene (5 bases). CDR3 length equals 13 residues. Trimming stripped 6 bases from V and 4 bases from J, with 15 bases between. Germline CDR1 and CDR2: SQVTM and ANQGSEA. The CDR3 nucleotides are TGCAGCGTCGCCGACAGTTTCCCCACTGAAGCTTTCTTT. Translating gives CSVADSFPTEAFF.

V gene TRBV9 combines with J gene TRBJ1-2, with a weak D call TRBD1 (6 bases). From germline, CDR1 is SGDLS and CDR2 YYNGEE. V lost 0 bases and J lost 0, with 15 bases in between. This CDR3 has 17 amino acids. This CDR3 is CASSVGGGGPANYGYTF. DNA for the CDR3: TGTGCCAGCAGCGTAGGAGGCGGGGGCCCAGCTAACTATGGCTACACCTTC.